This TCR beta chain was sequenced for a study of identical twins. Each CDR3 protein gets one entry after TCRdb re-called the 5' RACE reads with MiXCR. There are fewer than 550,000 distinct CDR3 sequences in the sample; 13% to 15% occur only once, and more than 0.8% lies in the top ten. This clonotype appeared a few times. The CDR3 is made up of 15 amino acids. The V gene lost 3 bases and the J gene lost 4 bases, with 13 bases spanning the gap. In germline, CDR1 is SGHVS, CDR2 FQNEAQ. A further study also used this sample, focusing on yellow fever vaccine responses in identical twins.

The source of this sequence is a woman in her late teens or twenties in good health. The rearrangement joins TRBV7-8 to TRBJ2-1; the D is unclear. The specimen was CD4+ T cells sorted from blood. CDR3 sequence reads: CASSFSSIAYNEQFF. In nucleotides, the CDR3 is TGTGCCAGCAGCTTCTCGTCTATCGCTTACAATGAGCAGTTCTTC.